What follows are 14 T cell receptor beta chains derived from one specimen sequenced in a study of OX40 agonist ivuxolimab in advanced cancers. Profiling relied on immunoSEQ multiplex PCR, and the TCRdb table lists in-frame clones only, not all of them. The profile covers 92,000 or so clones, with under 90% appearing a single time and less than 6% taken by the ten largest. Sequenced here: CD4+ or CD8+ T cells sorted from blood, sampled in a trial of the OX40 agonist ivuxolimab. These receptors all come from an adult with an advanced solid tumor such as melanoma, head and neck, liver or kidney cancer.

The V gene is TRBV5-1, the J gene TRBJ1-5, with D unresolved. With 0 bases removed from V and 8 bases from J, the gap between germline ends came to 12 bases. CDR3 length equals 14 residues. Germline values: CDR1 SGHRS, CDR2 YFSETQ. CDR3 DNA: TGCGCCAGCAGCTTGGGTAACCCGGGAGAGCCCCAGCATTTT. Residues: CASSLGNPGEPQHF. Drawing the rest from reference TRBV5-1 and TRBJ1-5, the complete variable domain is KAGVTQTPRYLIKTRGQQVTLSCSPISGHRSVSWYQQTPGQGLQFLFEYFSETQRNKGNFPGRFSGRQFSNSRSEMNVSTLELGDSALYLCASSLGNPGEPQHFGDGTRLSIL.

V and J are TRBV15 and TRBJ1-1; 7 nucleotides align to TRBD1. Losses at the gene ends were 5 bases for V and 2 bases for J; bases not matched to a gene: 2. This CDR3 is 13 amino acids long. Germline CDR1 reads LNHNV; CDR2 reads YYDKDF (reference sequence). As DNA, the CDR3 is TGTGCCACCAGCCACAGGGGTAACACTGAAGCTTTCTTT. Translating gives CATSHRGNTEAFF.

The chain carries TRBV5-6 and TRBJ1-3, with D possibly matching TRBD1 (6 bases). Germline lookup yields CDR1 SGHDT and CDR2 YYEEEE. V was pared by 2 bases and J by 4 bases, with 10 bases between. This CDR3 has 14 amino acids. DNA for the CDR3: TGTGCCAGCAGCTTACGGGGGCTAGGAAACACCATATATTTT. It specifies CASSLRGLGNTIYF. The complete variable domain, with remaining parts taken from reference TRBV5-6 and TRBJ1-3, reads DAGVTQSPTHLIKTRGQQVTLRCSPKSGHDTVSWYQQALGQGPQFIFQYYEEEERQRGNFPDRFSGHQFPNYSSELNVNALLLGDSALYLCASSLRGLGNTIYFGEGSWLTVV.

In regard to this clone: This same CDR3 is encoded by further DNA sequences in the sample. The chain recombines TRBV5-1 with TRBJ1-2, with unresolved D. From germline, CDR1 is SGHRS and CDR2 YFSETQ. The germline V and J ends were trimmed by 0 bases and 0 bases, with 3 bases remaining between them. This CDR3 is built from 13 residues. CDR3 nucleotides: TGCGCCAGCAGCTTGGAAGCTAACTATGGCTACACCTTC. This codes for CASSLEANYGYTF.

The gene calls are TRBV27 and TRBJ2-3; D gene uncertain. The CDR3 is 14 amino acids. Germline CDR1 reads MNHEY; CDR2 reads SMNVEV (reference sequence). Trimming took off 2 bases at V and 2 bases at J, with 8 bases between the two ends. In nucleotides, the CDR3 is TGTGCCAGCAGTTTAGCTACTCTCACAGATACGCAGTATTTT. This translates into CASSLATLTDTQYF.

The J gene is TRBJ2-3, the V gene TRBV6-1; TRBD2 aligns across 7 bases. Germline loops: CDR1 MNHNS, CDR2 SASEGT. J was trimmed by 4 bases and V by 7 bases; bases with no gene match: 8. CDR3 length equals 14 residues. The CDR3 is CASNAGEGSDTQYF. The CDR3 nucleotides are TGTGCCAGCAACGCCGGGGAGGGTTCAGATACGCAGTATTTT.

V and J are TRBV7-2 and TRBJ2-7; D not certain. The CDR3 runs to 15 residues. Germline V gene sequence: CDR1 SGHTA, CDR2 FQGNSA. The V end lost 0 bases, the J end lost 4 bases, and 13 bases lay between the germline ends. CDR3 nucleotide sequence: TGTGCCAGCAGCTTAGCGACGACAACCCTATACGAGCAGTACTTC. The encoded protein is CASSLATTTLYEQYF.

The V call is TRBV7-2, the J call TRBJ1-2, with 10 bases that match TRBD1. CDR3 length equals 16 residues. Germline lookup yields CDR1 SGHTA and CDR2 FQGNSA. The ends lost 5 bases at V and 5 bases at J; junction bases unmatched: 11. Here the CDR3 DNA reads TGTGCCAGCAGCGCGATAGCGGGACAGGGGATATATGGCTACACCTTC. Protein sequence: CASSAIAGQGIYGYTF.

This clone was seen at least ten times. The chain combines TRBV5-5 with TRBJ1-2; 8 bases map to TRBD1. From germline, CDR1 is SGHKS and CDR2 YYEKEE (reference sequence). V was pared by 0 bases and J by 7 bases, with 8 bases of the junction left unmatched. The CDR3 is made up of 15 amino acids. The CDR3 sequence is CASSLEGRGQSGYTF. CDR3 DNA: TGTGCCAGCAGCTTGGAAGGCAGGGGGCAGAGTGGCTACACCTTC.

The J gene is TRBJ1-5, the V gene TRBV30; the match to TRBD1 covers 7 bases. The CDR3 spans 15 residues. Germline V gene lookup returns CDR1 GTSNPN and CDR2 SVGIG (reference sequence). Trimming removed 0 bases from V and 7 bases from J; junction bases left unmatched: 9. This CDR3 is CAWSVRQGTWQPQHF. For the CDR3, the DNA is TGTGCCTGGAGTGTGAGACAGGGAACTTGGCAGCCCCAGCATTTT.

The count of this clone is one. The CDR3 is CASSPQWTGRYEQYF. The CDR3 nucleotides are TGTGCCAGCAGCCCGCAATGGACAGGGCGGTACGAGCAGTACTTC. V gene TRBV7-2 combines with J gene TRBJ2-7; 8 bases map to TRBD1. V lost 5 bases to trimming and J lost 4 bases; unmatched junction nucleotides: 10. The CDR3 is 15 residues long. The germline gives CDR1 SGHTA, CDR2 FQGNSA.

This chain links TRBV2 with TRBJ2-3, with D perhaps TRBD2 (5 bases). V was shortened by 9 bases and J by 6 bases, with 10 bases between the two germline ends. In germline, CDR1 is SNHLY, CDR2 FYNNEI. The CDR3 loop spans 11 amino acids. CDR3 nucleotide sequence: TGTGCCAGACACTCGGGGGATACGCAGTATTTT. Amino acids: CARHSGDTQYF.

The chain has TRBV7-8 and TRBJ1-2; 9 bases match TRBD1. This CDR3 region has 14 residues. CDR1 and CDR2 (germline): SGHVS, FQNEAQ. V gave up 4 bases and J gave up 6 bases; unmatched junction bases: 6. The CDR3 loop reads CASSSGTGLHGYTF. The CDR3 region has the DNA TGTGCCAGCAGCTCAGGGACAGGGTTGCATGGCTACACCTTC.

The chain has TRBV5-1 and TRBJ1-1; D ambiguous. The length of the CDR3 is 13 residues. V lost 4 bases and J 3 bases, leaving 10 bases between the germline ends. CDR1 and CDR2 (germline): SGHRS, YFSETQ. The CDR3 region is CASSMDGHTEAFF. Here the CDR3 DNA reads TGCGCCAGCAGCATGGACGGCCACACTGAAGCTTTCTTT.